Each of the 18 T cell receptor beta chains below was sequenced from the same sample in a study of control samples from healthy donors and cancer patients. TCRdb's copy holds only in-frame clones and misses some; the assay was immunoSEQ multiplex PCR. Here the sample spans about 220,000 clones, 85% to 95% being singletons. Sequencing was done on a sample of blood. The receptors derive from a man in his fifties in good health.

This clone is a singleton in its sample. This chain connects TRBV7-6 to TRBJ2-3, with 14 bases identical to TRBD2. From germline, CDR1 is SGHVS and CDR2 FNYEAQ. The V and J ends lost 2 bases and 2 bases, in that order; junction bases with no gene match: 6. This CDR3 has 18 amino acids. The CDR3 DNA follows: TGTGCCAGCAGCTTATTGAGGACTAGCGGGGGGCCCACAGATACGCAGTATTTT. This sequence encodes CASSLLRTSGGPTDTQYF.

V usage is TRBV11-2 and J usage is TRBJ2-5; possible D gene TRBD2, 5 bases. The CDR3 length is 15 residues. Germline loops: CDR1 SGHAT, CDR2 FQNNGV. The ends were cut back, 0 bases at V and 5 bases at J, with 13 bases in the middle. The CDR3 reads CASSLEGRGRETQYF. For the CDR3, the DNA is TGTGCCAGCAGCTTAGAAGGTCGGGGTAGGGAGACCCAGTACTTC.

This clone turned up a few times. The chain recombines TRBV5-1 with TRBJ2-1; TRBD1 might be the D (6 bases). V was pared by 1 base and J by 6 bases, with 14 bases between. The CDR3 runs to 15 residues. From germline, CDR1 is SGHRS and CDR2 YFSETQ. As DNA, the CDR3 is TGCGCCAGCAGCTTGCGAGAATTAGGGGGCAATGAGCAGTTCTTC. This codes for CASSLRELGGNEQFF.

The gene calls are TRBV19 and TRBJ1-1; a possible D gene is TRBD1 (5 bases). Germline V CDR1 and CDR2: LNHDA, SQIVND (reference sequence). The CDR3 runs to 14 residues. The germline V and J ends were trimmed by 5 bases and 2 bases, with 12 bases remaining between them. This chain's CDR3 is CASSLQASNTEAFF. CDR3 nucleotide sequence: TGTGCCAGTAGTCTACAGGCCTCAAACACTGAAGCTTTCTTT.

The chain is built from TRBV20-1 and TRBJ1-2; tentative D call: TRBD1 (5 bases). V lost 3 bases to trimming and J lost 0 bases, with 8 bases between them. In germline, CDR1 is DFQATT, CDR2 SNEGSKA (reference sequence). This CDR3 contains 13 residues. The CDR3 here is CSASEQANYGYTF. CDR3 DNA sequence: TGCAGTGCTAGTGAACAGGCTAACTATGGCTACACCTTC.

This clone showed up just once. The rearrangement joins TRBV6-5 to TRBJ2-1; a weak D match, TRBD1 (5 bases). The V gene lost 6 bases and the J gene lost 1 base, with 13 bases spanning the gap. Germline-derived CDR1 and CDR2 are MNHEY and SVGAGI. This CDR3 has 15 amino acids. CDR3 sequence (DNA): TGTGCCAGCAGCCTAGGGGAAGAGTCCTACAATGAGCAGTTCTTC. Its translation: CASSLGEESYNEQFF.

This chain connects TRBV5-1 to TRBJ2-1; D perhaps matches TRBD2 (6 bases). This CDR3 contains 14 residues. Germline V gene data show CDR1 as SGHRS and CDR2 as YFSETQ. With 3 bases removed from V and 3 bases from J, the gap between germline ends came to 10 bases. CDR3 region: CASSSGTYYNEQFF. The CDR3, as DNA: TGCGCCAGCAGCTCTGGGACTTACTACAATGAGCAGTTCTTC.

The chain combines TRBV6-5 with TRBJ2-7; D might be TRBD1 or TRBD2, each matching 5 bases. This CDR3 contains 12 residues. The germline V gene has CDR1 MNHEY and CDR2 SVGAGI. V lost 7 bases and J 6 bases, leaving 13 bases between the germline ends. In nucleotides, the CDR3 is TGTGCCAGCACCTGGGAGAGGGGCGAGCAGTACGTC. Translated: CASTWERGEQYV.

The chain has TRBV6-2 or TRBV6-3 and TRBJ2-3; 8 bases fit TRBD1. The CDR3 has 16 amino acids. The germline V gene encodes CDR1 MNHEY and CDR2 SVGEGT. V was clipped by 4 bases and J by 1 base; unmatched bases: 7. The CDR3 loop reads CASSLPAGQGTDTQYF. CDR3 DNA sequence: TGTGCCAGCAGTTTACCCGCGGGACAGGGCACAGATACGCAGTATTTT.

This rearrangement joins TRBV6-5 to TRBJ1-6; 10 nucleotides match TRBD1. The junction had 7 bases not matched to a gene; V was cut back by 6 bases and J by 8 bases. This CDR3 is built from 15 residues. Per the germline V gene, CDR1 is MNHEY and CDR2 is SVGAGI. CDR3 DNA sequence: TGTGCCAGCAGCCCCCGGGACAGGGGATATTCACCCCTCCACTTT. This gives the protein CASSPRDRGYSPLHF.

The chain couples TRBV7-2 to TRBJ2-5; D call uncertain. CDR3 size: 13 residues. Germline V lookup: CDR1 SGHTA, CDR2 FQGNSA. Deletions cut 1 base from V and 3 bases from J, with 6 bases between. The CDR3 loop reads CASSLEGKETQYF. The CDR3 nucleotides read TGTGCCAGCAGCTTAGAGGGAAAAGAGACCCAGTACTTC.

The chain couples TRBV5-6 to TRBJ2-7; 10 bases are a match to TRBD1. With V trimmed by 3 bases and J by 2 bases, 2 bases remained unmatched. The CDR3 length is 14 residues. Germline CDR1 reads SGHDT; CDR2 reads YYEEEE. CDR3 in amino acids: CASSWDRGTYEQYF. The CDR3 DNA reads as TGTGCCAGCAGCTGGGACAGGGGAACCTACGAGCAGTACTTC.

The chain employs TRBV18 and TRBJ2-7; tentative D call: TRBD1 (6 bases). Germline assignment: CDR1 KGHSH and CDR2 LQKENI. This CDR3 has 14 amino acids. V dropped 2 bases and J dropped 3 bases, with 11 bases sitting between them. CDR3 protein: CASSPTARGYEQYV. DNA for the CDR3: TGTGCCAGCTCACCAACGGCCAGGGGCTACGAGCAGTACGTC.

Of note for this clone: Other DNA sequences of this sample code for an identical CDR3. The V call is TRBV5-1, the J call TRBJ1-1, with D possibly matching TRBD1 (5 bases). The germline V gene encodes CDR1 SGHRS and CDR2 YFSETQ. This CDR3 contains 15 residues. Between the trimmed V and J ends, which lost 2 bases and 0 bases, there was a span of 11 bases. CDR3 DNA sequence: TGCGCCAGCAGCTTAACGGGGGGGATGAACACTGAAGCTTTCTTT. Translated, it gives CASSLTGGMNTEAFF. The full variable domain, completed using reference TRBV5-1 and TRBJ1-1, is KAGVTQTPRYLIKTRGQQVTLSCSPISGHRSVSWYQQTPGQGLQFLFEYFSETQRNKGNFPGRFSGRQFSNSRSEMNVSTLELGDSALYLCASSLTGGMNTEAFFGQGTRLTVV.

This sequence joins TRBV6-5 and TRBJ2-2; D is possibly TRBD2 (6 bases). V was pared by 0 bases and J by 7 bases, with 12 bases between. Germline V gene lookup returns CDR1 MNHEY and CDR2 SVGAGI. CDR3 length: 15 residues. The CDR3 loop is CASSYSRSGVGELFF. The DNA of the CDR3 is TGTGCCAGCAGTTACTCCCGTAGCGGTGTCGGGGAGCTGTTTTTT.

In regard to this clone: Other DNA sequences in the sample encode the same CDR3. The J gene is TRBJ1-1, the V gene TRBV7-2; D gene ambiguous. Germline CDR1 reads SGHTA; CDR2 reads FQGNSA. CDR3 size: 13 residues. Deletions cut 3 bases from V and 7 bases from J, with 12 bases between. CDR3 in amino acids: CASSFDSRDEAFF. DNA for the CDR3: TGTGCCAGCAGCTTTGACTCTCGGGATGAAGCTTTCTTT.

The chain has TRBV18 and TRBJ2-7; 13 nucleotides line up with TRBD2. CDR3 length equals 15 residues. Trimming removed 6 bases from V and 3 bases from J; junction bases left unmatched: 5. Germline V CDR1 and CDR2: KGHSH, LQKENI. The CDR3 DNA is TGTGCCAGCTCTTACGGGACTAGCGGGGACTACGAGCAGTACTTC. Protein product: CASSYGTSGDYEQYF.

This chain connects TRBV13 to TRBJ2-4; the match to TRBD1 covers 8 bases. This CDR3 contains 14 residues. V trimming: 4 bases; J trimming: 12 bases; junction bases outside the gene matches: 11. Per germline, CDR1 PRHDT and CDR2 FYEKMQ (reference sequence). The CDR3 protein is CASSYRRTGKNQYF. In DNA, the CDR3 is TGTGCCAGCAGCTACCGTCGGACAGGGAAAAATCAGTACTTC.